This T cell receptor beta chain stems from a study of CD8 T cells in Susac syndrome. CDR3 length: 13 amino acids. Germline-derived CDR1 and CDR2 are LNHDA and SQIVND (reference sequence). Trimming removed 5 bases at V and 5 bases at J, with 10 bases between. The RNA input was about 0.45 to 1 ug, and it was reverse transcribed with random hexamers. The amplification used immunoSEQ multiplex PCR on TCR beta CDR3; it spanned 54 Vbeta and 13 Jbeta. TCRdb re-analysed the immunoSEQ multiplex PCR reads in MiXCR, keeping a single row per CDR3 protein. Altogether roughly 180,000 distinct CDR3 sequences are present, around 94% being singletons, with the ten largest covering under 0.15%.

The chain uses TRBV19 and TRBJ1-5; possibly TRBD1 for D (5 bases). This sequence originates from a human donor in good health. Sequenced material: CD4+ T cells from PBMCs. The CDR3 reads CASSFGTDQPQHF. DNA of the CDR3: TGTGCCAGTAGTTTCGGGACTGATCAGCCCCAGCATTTT.